Presented here are 18 T cell receptor beta chains from one specimen sequenced in a study of blood T cell repertoires in COVID-19. Sequenced by immunoSEQ multiplex PCR; TCRdb stores in-frame clones only, minus some. This table holds about 480,000 clones, 70% to 90% found once. The material sequenced was PBMCs or T cells enriched from blood (not recorded which). Receptors were obtained from a woman between 40 and 50 years old who had recovered from COVID-19.

The V gene is TRBV10-3, the J gene TRBJ1-2; no reliable D call. The germline CDR1 and CDR2 sequences are ENHRY and SYGVKD. The CDR3 totals 12 residues. Trimming removed 8 bases from V and 2 bases from J, with 9 bases in between. CDR3 loop: CAIAAANYGYTF. The CDR3 DNA reads as TGTGCCATCGCGGCAGCCAACTATGGCTACACCTTC.

CDR3 protein: CAAGIPFYGYTF. The CDR3 coding sequence is TGTGCCGCAGGGATTCCCTTCTATGGCTACACCTTC. The V call is TRBV6-5, the J call TRBJ1-2, with D perhaps matching TRBD1 (5 bases). The CDR3 runs to 12 residues. V lost 11 bases to trimming and J lost 4 bases, with 14 bases between them. CDR1 and CDR2 (germline): MNHEY, SVGAGI.

The CDR3 DNA sequence: TGTGCCAGTACAGGGGGGCGGTCGTACGAGCAGTACTTC. Its translation: CASTGGRSYEQYF. The V call is TRBV7-9, the J call TRBJ2-7; 8 bases match TRBD1. The junction had 8 bases not matched to a gene; V was cut back by 9 bases and J by 4 bases. The CDR3 consists of 13 residues. Germline CDR1 is SEHNR and CDR2 is FQNEAQ (reference sequence).

This clone was recorded once. V is TRBV12-5 and J is TRBJ2-7; D not certain. Trimming removed 1 base from V and 6 bases from J, with 4 bases in between. This CDR3 region has 11 residues. Germline CDR1 is LGHNT and CDR2 is FRNRAP. CDR3 sequence: CASGLASEQYF. For the CDR3, the DNA is TGTGCTAGTGGTTTGGCGAGCGAGCAGTACTTC.

The chain uses TRBV2 and TRBJ2-1; 8 nucleotides match TRBD2. J gave up 8 bases and V 5 bases, and 5 bases lay outside the gene matches. Germline V gene lookup returns CDR1 SNHLY and CDR2 FYNNEI. This CDR3 is 13 amino acids long. CDR3 sequence (DNA): TGTGCCAGCAGTTTACTAGCGGCGGATGAGCAGTTCTTC. Translating gives CASSLLAADEQFF.

Here the CDR3 reads CASSWGSGGTSYEQYF. The CDR3 DNA is TGCGCCAGCAGCTGGGGTTCAGGGGGAACCTCCTACGAGCAGTACTTC. This rearrangement joins TRBV5-1 to TRBJ2-7; 7 nucleotides match TRBD1. The CDR3 covers 16 residues. After removal of 3 bases from V and 0 bases from J, the junction contained 9 bases not matched to a gene. Looked up from germline, CDR1 is SGHRS and CDR2 is YFSETQ.

The chain carries TRBV5-1 and TRBJ1-1; D gene ambiguous. The CDR3 has 13 residues. Germline V lookup: CDR1 SGHRS, CDR2 YFSETQ. The V gene lost 6 bases and the J gene lost 5 bases, with 14 bases spanning the gap. The CDR3: CASTSTGDTEAFF. For the CDR3, the DNA is TGCGCCAGCACCTCGACGGGAGATACTGAAGCTTTCTTT. Full variable domain (outside the CDR3, taken from reference TRBV5-1 and TRBJ1-1): KAGVTQTPRYLIKTRGQQVTLSCSPISGHRSVSWYQQTPGQGLQFLFEYFSETQRNKGNFPGRFSGRQFSNSRSEMNVSTLELGDSALYLCASTSTGDTEAFFGQGTRLTVV.

J is TRBJ2-1 and V is TRBV5-1; D is uncertain. CDR1 is SGHRS and CDR2 is YFSETQ in the germline V gene. The CDR3 runs 15 residues. The V gene lost 6 bases and the J gene lost 1 base, with 14 bases spanning the gap. CDR3 loop: CASTPRSPSYNEQFF. CDR3 coding DNA: TGCGCCAGCACCCCTCGGAGTCCGTCCTACAATGAGCAGTTCTTC.

The chain employs TRBV4-3 and TRBJ1-2; 9 bases map to TRBD1. The germline V gene has CDR1 LGHNA and CDR2 YSLEER. The CDR3 contains 16 residues. V was pared by 4 bases and J by 2 bases, with 8 bases of the junction left unmatched. CDR3 bases: TGCGCCAGCAGCCGCGGACAGGGGATAGGAAACTATGGCTACACCTTC. This translates into CASSRGQGIGNYGYTF.

V gene TRBV12-1 combines with J gene TRBJ2-7; TRBD2, the table's D call, was not compared with the DNA. TRBV12-1 is given as a pseudogene. This CDR3 spans 15 amino acids. The CDR3 loop is CASSSRGRETYEQYF. The CDR3 DNA reads as TGTGCCAGCAGCTCACGGGGCCGGGAGACCTACGAGCAGTACTTC.

A word on this clone: One base separates it from a far larger clone, so it is likely a read error. This rearrangement joins TRBV5-1 to TRBJ2-2; 10 bases are shared with TRBD2. CDR3 length: 15 amino acids. The V gene end was trimmed by 1 base and the J gene end by 4 bases; junction bases not matched to a gene: 1. Germline V lookup: CDR1 SGHRS, CDR2 YFSETQ. CDR3 residues: CASSLRTSGTGELFF. The CDR3 DNA sequence: TGCGCCAGCAGCTTGAGGACTAGCGGCACCGGGGAGCTGTTTTTT.

The V and J genes are TRBV10-2 and TRBJ2-5; 10 bases are a match to TRBD2. This CDR3 has 18 residues. Trimming took 0 bases from V and 1 from J; bases not matched to a gene: 8. Germline assignment: CDR1 WSHSY and CDR2 SAAADI. The CDR3 loop reads CASSESGLAGEGQETQYF. CDR3 sequence (DNA): TGCGCCAGCAGTGAGTCGGGCCTAGCGGGAGAAGGCCAAGAGACCCAGTACTTC.

The chain joins TRBV18 to TRBJ1-1, with D unclear. The CDR3 loop spans 13 amino acids. The V and J ends lost 3 bases and 4 bases respectively, with 9 bases between them. CDR1 KGHSH and CDR2 LQKENI come from the germline V gene. CDR3 loop: CASSPGEFTEAFF. In DNA, the CDR3 is TGTGCCAGCTCACCCGGTGAGTTCACTGAAGCTTTCTTT.

J is TRBJ1-3 and V is TRBV6-2 or TRBV6-3, with D hard to call. Germline values: CDR1 MNHEY, CDR2 SVGEGT. The CDR3 covers 14 residues. V lost 2 bases and J lost 0, with 5 bases in between. The CDR3 nucleotides read TGTGCCAGCAGTTACACGGGCTCTGGAAACACCATATATTTT. Amino acids: CASSYTGSGNTIYF.

The chain combines TRBV11-2 with TRBJ2-3; D gene ambiguous. The V gene lost 6 bases and the J gene lost 2 bases, with 3 bases spanning the gap. Germline V gives CDR1 SGHAT, CDR2 FQNNGV. The CDR3 has 11 residues. CDR3 sequence (DNA): TGTGCCAGCAGTTACACAGATACGCAGTATTTT. Translated: CASSYTDTQYF.

The rearrangement joins TRBV5-4 to TRBJ2-3, with D tentatively TRBD2 (6 bases). The germline CDR1 and CDR2 sequences are SGHNT and YYREEE (reference sequence). The CDR3 loop spans 15 amino acids. With 1 base removed from V and 6 bases from J, the gap between germline ends came to 15 bases. In DNA form, the CDR3 reads TGTGCCAGCAGCTTGAGGGAGGCCGGCCATGATACGCAGTATTTT. Its protein product is CASSLREAGHDTQYF.

V gene TRBV7-9 combines with J gene TRBJ2-7; maybe TRBD2 (6 bases). Between the trimmed V and J ends, which lost 2 bases and 0 bases, there was a span of 11 bases. CDR3 size: 15 residues. CDR1 is SEHNR and CDR2 is FQNEAQ in the germline V gene (reference sequence). This chain's CDR3 is CASSLPGTYSYEQYF. In nucleotides, the CDR3 is TGTGCCAGCAGCTTACCCGGGACTTACTCCTACGAGCAGTACTTC.

V and J are TRBV11-3 and TRBJ2-1; 8 nucleotides line up with TRBD1. The V gene end was trimmed by 5 bases and the J gene end by 0 bases; junction bases not matched to a gene: 6. The CDR3 totals 16 residues. In germline, CDR1 is SGHNT, CDR2 YENEEA. The CDR3: CASSPLTGGSYNEQFF. CDR3 nucleotide sequence: TGTGCCAGCAGCCCACTCACAGGGGGCTCCTACAATGAGCAGTTCTTC. Full variable domain (remainder filled in from reference TRBV11-3 and TRBJ2-1): EAGVVQSPRYKIIEKKQPVAFWCNPISGHNTLYWYLQNLGQGPELLIRYENEEAVDDSQLPKDRFSAERLKGVDSTLKIQPAELGDSAVYLCASSPLTGGSYNEQFFGPGTRLTVL.